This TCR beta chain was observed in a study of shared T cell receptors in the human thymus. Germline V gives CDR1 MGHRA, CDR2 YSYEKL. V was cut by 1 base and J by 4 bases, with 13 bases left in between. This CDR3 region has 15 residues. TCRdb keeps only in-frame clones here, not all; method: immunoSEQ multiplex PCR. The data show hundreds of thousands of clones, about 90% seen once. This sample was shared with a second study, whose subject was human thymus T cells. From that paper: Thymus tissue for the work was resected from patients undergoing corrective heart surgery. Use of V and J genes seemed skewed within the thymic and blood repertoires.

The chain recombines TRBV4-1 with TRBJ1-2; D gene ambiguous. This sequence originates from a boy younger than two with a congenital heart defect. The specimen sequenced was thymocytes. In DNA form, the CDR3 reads TGCGCCAGCAGCCAAGCGGGTAGGGAGACCTATGGCTACACCTTC. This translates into CASSQAGRETYGYTF.